This T cell receptor (beta chain) was profiled in a study of blood T cells in healthy people across ages. Every participating donor contributed 7.5 to 10 milliliters of peripheral blood through a draw. Primers used in a second PCR of about 7 to 12 cycles were a sample-barcoded 5' primer and a J-beta primer mix. TCRdb passed the 5' RACE reads through MiXCR, listing each CDR3 protein once. This table has a few hundred thousand distinct CDR3 sequences, more than 45% appearing once. This receptor was taken from a man in his 60s in good health. Sequenced input: blood.

In DNA form, the CDR3 reads TGTGCCAGCAGTCGGACAGTTGAGTTTGGGGGGTATGGCTACACCTTC. It translates to CASSRTVEFGGYGYTF. The rearrangement joins TRBV2 to TRBJ1-2; tentative D call: TRBD1 (6 bases). The CDR3 is made up of 16 amino acids. From germline, CDR1 is SNHLY and CDR2 FYNNEI. Trimming shortened V by 5 bases and J by 5 bases, and 21 bases separated the two germline ends.